The sequence of this T cell receptor beta chain was determined in a study of blood T cell repertoires in COVID-19. The table came from immunoSEQ multiplex PCR; TCRdb's copy has only in-frame clones and leaves some out. Here the sample spans about 400,000 clones, roughly nine tenths being singletons. The sequence derives from a man aged 35 to 55 with acute or convalescent COVID-19. Sequenced material: peripheral blood.

CDR3 in amino acids: CASSLGLALYEQYF. For the CDR3, the DNA is TGTGCCAGCAGCTTGGGACTAGCGTTATACGAGCAGTACTTC. This chain joins TRBV5-6 and TRBJ2-7, with TRBD2 matching 8 bases. This CDR3 has 14 residues. Germline trimming cut 0 bases from V and 4 bases from J; bases unmatched to any gene: 3. Germline CDR1 and CDR2: SGHDT and YYEEEE.